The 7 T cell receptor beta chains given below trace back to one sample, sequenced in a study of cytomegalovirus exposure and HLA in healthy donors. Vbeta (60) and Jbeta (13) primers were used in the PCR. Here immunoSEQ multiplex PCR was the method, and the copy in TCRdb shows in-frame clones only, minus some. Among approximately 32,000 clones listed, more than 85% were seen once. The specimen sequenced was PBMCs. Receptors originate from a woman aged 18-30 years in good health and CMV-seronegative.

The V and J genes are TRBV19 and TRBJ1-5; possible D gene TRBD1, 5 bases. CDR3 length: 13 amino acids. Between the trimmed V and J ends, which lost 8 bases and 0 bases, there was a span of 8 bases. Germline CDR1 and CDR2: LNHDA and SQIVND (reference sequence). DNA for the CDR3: TGTGCCAGTGCAGGGTATAGCAATCAGCCCCAGCATTTT. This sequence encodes CASAGYSNQPQHF.

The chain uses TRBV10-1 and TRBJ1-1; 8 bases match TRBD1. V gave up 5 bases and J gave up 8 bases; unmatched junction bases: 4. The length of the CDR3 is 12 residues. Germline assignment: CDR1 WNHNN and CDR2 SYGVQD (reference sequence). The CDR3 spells CASSHGQGEAFF. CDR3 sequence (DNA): TGCGCCAGCAGTCATGGACAGGGCGAAGCTTTCTTT.

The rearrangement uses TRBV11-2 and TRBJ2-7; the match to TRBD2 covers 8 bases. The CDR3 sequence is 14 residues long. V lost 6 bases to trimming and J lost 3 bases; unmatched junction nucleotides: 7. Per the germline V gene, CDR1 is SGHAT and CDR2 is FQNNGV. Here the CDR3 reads CASRKREFLYEQYF. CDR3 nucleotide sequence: TGTGCCAGCAGGAAGCGGGAGTTTCTCTACGAGCAGTACTTC.

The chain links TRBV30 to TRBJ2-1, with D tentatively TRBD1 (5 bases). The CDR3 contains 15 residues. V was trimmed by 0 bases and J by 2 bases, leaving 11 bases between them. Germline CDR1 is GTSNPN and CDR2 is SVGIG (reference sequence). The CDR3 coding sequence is TGTGCCTGGAGTGTAGGCCTACAGGCCTACAATGAGCAGTTCTTC. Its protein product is CAWSVGLQAYNEQFF.

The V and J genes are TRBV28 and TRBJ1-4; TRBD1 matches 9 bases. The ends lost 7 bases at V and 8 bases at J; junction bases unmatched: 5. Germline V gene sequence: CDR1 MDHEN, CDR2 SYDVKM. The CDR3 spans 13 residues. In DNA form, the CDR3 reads TGTGCCAGCATCAGGACAGGGGTAGAAAAACTGTTTTTT. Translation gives CASIRTGVEKLFF.

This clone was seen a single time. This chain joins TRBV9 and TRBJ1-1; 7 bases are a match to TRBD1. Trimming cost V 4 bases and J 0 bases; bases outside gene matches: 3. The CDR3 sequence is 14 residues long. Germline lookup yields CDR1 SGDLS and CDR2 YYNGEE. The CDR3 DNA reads TGTGCCAGCAGCTTGGGACAGATGAACACTGAAGCTTTCTTT. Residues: CASSLGQMNTEAFF.

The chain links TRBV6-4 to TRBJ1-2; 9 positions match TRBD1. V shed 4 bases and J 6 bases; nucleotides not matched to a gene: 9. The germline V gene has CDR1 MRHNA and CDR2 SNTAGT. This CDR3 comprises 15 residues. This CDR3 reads CASSAGTGSRNGYTF. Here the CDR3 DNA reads TGTGCCAGCAGTGCGGGGACAGGGAGTAGGAATGGCTACACCTTC.